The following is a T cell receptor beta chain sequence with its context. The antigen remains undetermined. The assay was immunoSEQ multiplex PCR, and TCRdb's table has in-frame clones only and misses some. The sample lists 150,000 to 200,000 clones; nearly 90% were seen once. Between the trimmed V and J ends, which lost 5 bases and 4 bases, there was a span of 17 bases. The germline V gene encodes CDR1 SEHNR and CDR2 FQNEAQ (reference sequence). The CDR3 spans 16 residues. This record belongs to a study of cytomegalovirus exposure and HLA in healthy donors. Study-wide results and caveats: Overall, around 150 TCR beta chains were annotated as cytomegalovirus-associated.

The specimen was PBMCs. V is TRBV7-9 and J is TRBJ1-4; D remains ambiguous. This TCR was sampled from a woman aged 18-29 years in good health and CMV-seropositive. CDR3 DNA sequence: TGTGCCAGCAGCGCCTATACCTTCGGGTTTAATGAAAAACTGTTTTTT. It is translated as CASSAYTFGFNEKLFF.